The T cell receptor (beta chain) described here comes from a study of cytomegalovirus exposure and HLA in healthy donors. Study outcomes and limitations: V segments that were indistinguishable, TRBV6-2 and TRBV6-3 among them, were omitted from analysis.

This CDR3 has 14 residues. Germline CDR1 reads GTSNPN; CDR2 reads SVGIG (reference sequence). The V gene lost 0 bases and the J gene lost 5 bases, with 11 bases spanning the gap. It was with 60 Vbeta and 13 Jbeta primers that the PCR ran. Using immunoSEQ multiplex PCR, the repertoire was profiled, and TCRdb retains in-frame clones only, with some absent. The sample consists of around 100,000 clones, 65% to 80% of them appearing once. As to this clone: The antigen remains unidentified.

The chain employs TRBV30 and TRBJ1-5; perhaps TRBD1 as D (5 bases). This receptor was taken from a female donor in good health and CMV-seropositive. Input material: PBMCs. The CDR3 protein is CAWSVSRVDQPQHF. CDR3 DNA sequence: TGTGCCTGGAGTGTAAGCAGGGTCGATCAGCCCCAGCATTTT. The full variable domain, its missing parts supplied by reference TRBV30 and TRBJ1-5, is SQTIHQWPATLVQPVGSPLSLECTVEGTSNPNLYWYRQAAGRGLQLLFYSVGIGQISSEVPQNLSASRPQDRQFILSSKKLLLSDSGFYLCAWSVSRVDQPQHFGDGTRLSIL.